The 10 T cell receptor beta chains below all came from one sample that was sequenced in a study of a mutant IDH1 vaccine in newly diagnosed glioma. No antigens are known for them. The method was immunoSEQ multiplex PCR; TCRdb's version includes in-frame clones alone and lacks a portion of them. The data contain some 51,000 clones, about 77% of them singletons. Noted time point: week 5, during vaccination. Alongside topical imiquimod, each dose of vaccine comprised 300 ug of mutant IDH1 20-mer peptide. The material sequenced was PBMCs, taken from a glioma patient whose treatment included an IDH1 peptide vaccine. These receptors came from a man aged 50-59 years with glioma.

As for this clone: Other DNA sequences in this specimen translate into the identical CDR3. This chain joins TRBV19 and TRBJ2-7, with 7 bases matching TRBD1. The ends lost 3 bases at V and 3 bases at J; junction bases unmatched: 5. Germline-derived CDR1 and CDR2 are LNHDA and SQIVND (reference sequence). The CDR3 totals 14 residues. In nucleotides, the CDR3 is TGTGCCAGTAGTATGACAGGGAGAAGCTACGAGCAGTACTTC. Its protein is CASSMTGRSYEQYF.

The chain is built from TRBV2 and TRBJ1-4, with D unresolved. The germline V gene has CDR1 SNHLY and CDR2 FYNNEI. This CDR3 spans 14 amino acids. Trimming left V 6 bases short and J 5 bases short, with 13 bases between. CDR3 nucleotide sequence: TGTGCCAGCAGCGCCCCTAATCGGAATGAAAAACTGTTTTTT. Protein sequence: CASSAPNRNEKLFF.

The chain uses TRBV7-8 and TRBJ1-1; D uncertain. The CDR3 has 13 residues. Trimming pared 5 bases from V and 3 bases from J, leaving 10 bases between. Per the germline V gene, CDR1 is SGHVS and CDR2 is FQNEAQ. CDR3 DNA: TGTGCCAGCAGCGATAATAAGGACACTGAAGCTTTCTTT. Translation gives CASSDNKDTEAFF.

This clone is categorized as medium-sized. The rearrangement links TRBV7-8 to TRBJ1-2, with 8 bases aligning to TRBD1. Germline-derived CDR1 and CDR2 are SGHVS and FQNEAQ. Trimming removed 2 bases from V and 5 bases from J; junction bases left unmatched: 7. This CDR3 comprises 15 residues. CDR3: CASSLRNRGDYGYTF. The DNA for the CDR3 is TGTGCCAGCAGCTTACGGAACAGGGGGGATTATGGCTACACCTTC.

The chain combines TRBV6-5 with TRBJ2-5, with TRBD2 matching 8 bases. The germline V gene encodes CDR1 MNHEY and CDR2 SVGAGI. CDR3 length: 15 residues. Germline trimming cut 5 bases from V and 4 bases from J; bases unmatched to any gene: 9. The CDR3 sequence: CASSTRTSWVETQYF. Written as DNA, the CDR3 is TGTGCCAGCAGTACCCGGACTAGCTGGGTAGAGACCCAGTACTTC.

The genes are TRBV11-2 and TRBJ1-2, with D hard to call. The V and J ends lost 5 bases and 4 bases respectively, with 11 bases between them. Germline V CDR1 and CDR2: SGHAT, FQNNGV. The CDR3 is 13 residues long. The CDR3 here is CASSPGLVYGYTF. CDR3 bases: TGTGCCAGCAGCCCTGGACTTGTCTATGGCTACACCTTC. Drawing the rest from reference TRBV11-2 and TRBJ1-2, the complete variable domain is EAGVAQSPRYKIIEKRQSVAFWCNPISGHATLYWYQQILGQGPKLLIQFQNNGVVDDSQLPKDRFSAERLKGVDSTLKIQPAKLEDSAVYLCASSPGLVYGYTFGSGTRLTVV.

The CDR3 is CASADNGPYNEQFF. Here the CDR3 DNA reads TGCGCCAGCGCGGACAACGGCCCCTACAATGAGCAGTTCTTC. The V and J genes are TRBV5-1 and TRBJ2-1, with a tentative D call TRBD1 (5 bases). Germline CDR1 and CDR2: SGHRS and YFSETQ. The CDR3 covers 14 residues. Deletions cut 7 bases from V and 2 bases from J, with 13 bases between.

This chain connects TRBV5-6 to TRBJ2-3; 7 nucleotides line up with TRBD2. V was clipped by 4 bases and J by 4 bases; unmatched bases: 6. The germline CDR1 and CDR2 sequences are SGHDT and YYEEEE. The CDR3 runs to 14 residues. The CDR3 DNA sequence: TGTGCCAGCAGCCCACCTACTAGCGCAGATACGCAGTATTTT. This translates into CASSPPTSADTQYF.

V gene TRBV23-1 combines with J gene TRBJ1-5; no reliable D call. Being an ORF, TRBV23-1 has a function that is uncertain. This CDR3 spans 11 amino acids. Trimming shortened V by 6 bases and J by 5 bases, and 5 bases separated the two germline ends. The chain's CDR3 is CASRLYQPQHF. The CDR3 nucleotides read TGCGCCAGCAGGCTGTATCAGCCCCAGCATTTT.

CDR3 sequence: CASSLSGDYGYTF. The CDR3 DNA is TGTGCCAGCTCTCTTAGCGGGGACTATGGCTACACCTTC. V and J are TRBV18 and TRBJ1-2; D ambiguous. The germline V gene encodes CDR1 KGHSH and CDR2 LQKENI. This CDR3 region has 13 residues. V lost 6 bases and J 3 bases, leaving 11 bases between the germline ends.